This T cell receptor (beta chain) came from a study of OX40 agonist ivuxolimab in advanced cancers. Study-level findings and limits: Average numbers of expanded clones were greater in CD8+ T cells than in CD4+.

Regarding this clone: Its antigen is not identified.

Clones were sequenced by immunoSEQ multiplex PCR, and TCRdb holds only the in-frame ones, with some missing. The table shows 72,000 or so clones, with about four fifths occurring only once. Germline CDR1 reads DFQATT; CDR2 reads SNEGSKA (reference sequence). V was trimmed by 6 bases and J by 10 bases, leaving 15 bases between them. This CDR3 comprises 11 residues. Prior autoimmune disease or systemic immunosuppression barred patients. This sequence originates from an adult with an advanced solid tumor such as melanoma, head and neck, liver or kidney cancer. Source: CD4+ or CD8+ T cells sorted from blood, taken in a trial of the OX40 agonist ivuxolimab. The chain carries TRBV20-1 and TRBJ1-1, with D tentatively TRBD1 (5 bases). This CDR3 reads CSAPEGRGAFF. Here the CDR3 DNA reads TGCAGTGCCCCCGAGGGACGAGGAGCTTTCTTT.